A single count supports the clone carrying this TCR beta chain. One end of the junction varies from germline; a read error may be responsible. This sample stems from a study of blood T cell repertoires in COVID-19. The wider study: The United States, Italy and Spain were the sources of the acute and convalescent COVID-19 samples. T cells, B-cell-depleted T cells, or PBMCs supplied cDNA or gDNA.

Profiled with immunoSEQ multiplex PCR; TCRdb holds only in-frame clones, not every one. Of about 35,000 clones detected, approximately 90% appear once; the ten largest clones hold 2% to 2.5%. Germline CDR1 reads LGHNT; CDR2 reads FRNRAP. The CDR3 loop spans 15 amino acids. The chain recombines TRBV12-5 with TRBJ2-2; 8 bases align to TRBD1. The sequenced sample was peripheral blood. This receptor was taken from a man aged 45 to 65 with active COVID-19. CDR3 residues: CASGLGQVNTGELFF. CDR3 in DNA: TGTGCTAGTGGCTTGGGACAGGTGAACACCGGGGAGCTGTTTTTT.